This T cell receptor beta chain was recorded in a study of blood T cell repertoires in COVID-19 (dated by TCRdb to about 2020). Notes on the research overall: The collaborator samples originated in the United States, Italy and Spain and spanned the acute and convalescent phases of COVID-19. HLA class I and class II types, where available, came from metadata supplied by the sample provider rather than from assay-based typing. Sample metadata almost always included a de-identified subject ID, COVID-19 status, age in years and sex. The samples were drawn from the first 160 participants of the ongoing ImmuneRACE study and from over 950 subjects provided by 6 global collaborators. The repertoires were made available in a free public database intended to serve as a resource for research on the immune response to SARS-CoV-2. The prospective study material was composed of cDNA or gDNA derived from T cells, B-cell-depleted T cells, or PBMCs. Subjects who had been exposed to COVID-19, were actively infected with it, or had recovered from it provided the deeply sampled blood TCRbeta repertoires that made up the dataset. Broader findings and caveats from the paper: The amount of clinical and demographic metadata varied by source and participant and was provided uncurated.

From a lookup of the germline V gene, CDR1 and CDR2 are SGHNT and YENEEA. V is pruned by 4 bases and J by 7 bases, leaving 8 bases of the junction without a gene match. The CDR3 sequence holds 15 residues, the cysteine and phenylalanine included. Only the CDR3 portion is preserved as DNA: 45 bases, with reading frame beginning at the first base. A note on this clone: Its antigen remains undetermined. Nothing much larger sits one base from this clone, and base qualities are not available.

The immunoSEQ Assay, a bias-controlled multiplex PCR, was used to amplify TCRbeta CDR3 regions from genomic DNA. From the authors' description of their analysis: Within the assay, amplification of reference gene primers was used to estimate how many nucleated cells each sample contained. To quantify the absolute abundance of each unique TCRbeta CDR3 rearrangement, sequence reads were collapsed and filtered. Productive Simpson clonality was computed per sample as the square root of Simpson's diversity index over productive rearrangements. Here the immuneACCESS table is served through TCRdb, limited to in-frame sequences with V and J called. Missing clones are a known gap in these copies; in checked studies unresolved V genes cover under half, and the rest lacks a known reason. D and trimming were read from the DNA, whereas the V and J calls and clone size are those reported in that table. This sample comprises over 200,000 clones, more than 85% of them detected only once. The top ten clonotypes cover about 2% of the sample.

Whole blood was collected in K2EDTA tubes by collaborating institutions according to the institutions' own protocols. For TCRbeta analysis, collaborators shipped samples as frozen whole blood, isolated PBMCs, or DNA extracted from either of those sample types. This sequence uses TRBV11-3 and TRBJ2-1; TRBD1 aligns with 9 central bases. Input material: peripheral blood. The sequence was collected from a middle-aged man with active or convalescent COVID-19. The CDR3 protein sequence reads: CASSSPGQGWNEQFF. The bases read TGTGCCAGCAGCTCCCCGGGACAGGGTTGGAATGAGCAGTTCTTC.